The rows below give T cell receptor beta chains drawn from one sample of a study of shared clonotypes between healthy human individuals. Produced via immunoSEQ multiplex PCR; TCRdb's table is partial and in-frame only. The sample carries some 550,000 clones, roughly 97% recorded once. The sequenced sample was naive CD4+ T cells sorted from blood. These receptor sequences come from a woman aged 25 to 39 in good health. Each CDR3 is given with its conserved first and last residue. The order of the fields is J gene, D gene, clone size, V gene, CDR3 protein, CDR3 DNA. D genes are given only for firm matches. A row's size may be missing; if present it is once, few, many or a size class.

TRBJ2-7 | - | - | TRBV28 | CASSLGQAPYEQYF | TGTGCCAGCAGCCTCGGGCAGGCCCCCTACGAGCAGTACTTC
TRBJ1-1 | - | - | TRBV19 | CASSLGPRGTEAFF | TGTGCCAGTAGTCTAGGACCCCGGGGCACTGAAGCTTTCTTT
TRBJ1-1 | TRBD1 | once | TRBV29-1 | CSVWSNRGDTEAFF | TGCAGCGTTTGGAGCAACAGGGGCGACACTGAAGCTTTCTTT
TRBJ2-1 | - | - | TRBV28 | CASSGIGGGTGNEQFF | TGTGCCAGCAGTGGGATCGGTGGGGGCACGGGCAATGAGCAGTTCTTC
TRBJ1-1 | TRBD1 | - | TRBV7-9 | CASSQKPTGGSEAFF | TGTGCCAGCAGCCAGAAACCGACAGGGGGTAGTGAAGCTTTCTTT
TRBJ1-1 | - | - | TRBV20-1 | CSAKGTFEAFF | TGCAGTGCTAAGGGGACCTTTGAAGCTTTCTTT
TRBJ1-5 | - | few | TRBV18 | CASSSDWRNQPQHF | TGTGCCAGCTCATCGGACTGGAGAAATCAGCCCCAGCATTTT
TRBJ1-3 | - | - | TRBV6-1 | CASRQPSSGNTIYF | TGTGCCAGCAGGCAGCCGAGCTCTGGAAACACCATATATTTT
TRBJ2-1 | - | - | TRBV5-1 | CASSLAVAVYNEQFF | TGCGCCAGCAGCTTGGCCGTGGCGGTTTACAATGAGCAGTTCTTC
TRBJ2-3 | - | once | TRBV9 | CASSEGSSTDTQYF | TGTGCCAGCAGCGAGGGTAGCAGCACAGATACGCAGTATTTT
TRBJ2-5 | - | - | TRBV5-1 | CASSPGALGETQYF | TGCGCCAGCAGCCCCGGGGCATTGGGGGAGACCCAGTACTTC
TRBJ2-1 | - | - | TRBV5-1 | CASSLSRVVNNEQFF | TGCGCCAGCAGCTTGAGCCGGGTTGTGAATAATGAGCAGTTCTTC
TRBJ2-3 | TRBD1 | - | TRBV7-2 | CASSLGQITDTQYF | TGTGCCAGCAGCTTGGGACAGATCACAGATACGCAGTATTTT
TRBJ1-5 | TRBD1 | - | TRBV19 | CASSVTGTGESDQPQHF | TGTGCCAGTAGTGTAACCGGGACAGGGGAGTCAGATCAGCCCCAGCATTTT
TRBJ2-1 | TRBD2 | - | TRBV7-6 | CASSLGTSGGPYNEQFF | TGTGCCAGCAGCTTAGGGACTAGCGGGGGCCCCTACAATGAGCAGTTCTTC
TRBJ1-1 | - | - | TRBV30 | CAWSVPRLGWTEAFF | TGTGCCTGGAGTGTACCGAGACTGGGATGGACTGAAGCTTTCTTT
TRBJ1-1 | TRBD1 | - | TRBV5-5 | CASSLEGTGGSMNTEAFF | TGTGCCAGCAGCTTGGAAGGGACAGGGGGATCCATGAACACTGAAGCTTTCTTT
TRBJ1-2 | - | - | TRBV18 | CASSPGTGNYGYTF | TGTGCCAGCTCACCTGGCACAGGAAACTATGGCTACACCTTC
TRBJ2-1 | - | - | TRBV28 | CASSVEMGKQFF | TGTGCCAGCAGTGTAGAGATGGGAAAGCAGTTCTTC
TRBJ1-5 | - | - | TRBV19 | CASSGENQPQHF | TGTGCCAGTAGTGGGGAAAATCAGCCCCAGCATTTT
TRBJ2-5 | - | - | TRBV9 | CASSVAAGPQETQYF | TGTGCCAGCAGCGTAGCGGCCGGGCCTCAAGAGACCCAGTACTTC
TRBJ1-1 | - | - | TRBV11-2 | CATEGRLNTEAFF | TGTGCCACTGAGGGGCGATTGAACACTGAAGCTTTCTTT
TRBJ1-1 | - | - | TRBV5-4 | CASSLVGSTEAFF | TGTGCCAGCAGCTTGGTTGGTAGCACTGAAGCTTTCTTT
TRBJ2-3 | - | - | TRBV12-5 | CASGLSTGTPFTDTQYF | TGTGCTAGTGGTTTGTCCACCGGGACTCCATTCACAGATACGCAGTATTTT
TRBJ2-5 | TRBD1 | - | TRBV28 | CASSSSLRGRETQYF | TGTGCCAGCAGTTCTAGCCTAAGGGGGCGGGAGACCCAGTACTTC
TRBJ2-2 | - | - | TRBV6-5 | CASSYSNRGLGELFF | TGTGCCAGCAGTTACTCGAACCGGGGGCTCGGGGAGCTGTTTTTT
TRBJ1-2 | - | - | TRBV6-5 | CASSYSGVDYGYTF | TGTGCCAGCAGTTACTCAGGGGTGGACTATGGCTACACCTTC
TRBJ1-5 | - | once | TRBV19 | CASSIQVDNQPQHF | TGTGCCAGTAGTATCCAGGTAGATAATCAGCCCCAGCATTTT
TRBJ1-5 | TRBD1 | - | TRBV28 | CASSWDPGGGDQPQHF | TGTGCCAGCAGTTGGGACCCAGGGGGAGGGGATCAGCCCCAGCATTTT
TRBJ2-7 | TRBD2 | - | TRBV19 | CASSIDRFSSGSSEQYF | TGTGCCAGTAGTATAGATCGATTTTCTAGCGGGAGTAGCGAGCAGTACTTC
TRBJ1-2 | - | - | TRBV18 | CASSPQGFGGYTF | TGTGCCAGCTCACCACAGGGGTTTGGTGGCTACACCTTC
TRBJ2-3 | - | - | TRBV28 | CASSLREWVADTQYF | TGTGCCAGCAGTCTAAGAGAGTGGGTTGCAGATACGCAGTATTTT
TRBJ2-2 | - | - | TRBV5-1 | CASSSYPVGGTGELFF | TGCGCCAGCAGCTCTTACCCTGTGGGAGGAACCGGGGAGCTGTTTTTT
TRBJ1-3 | - | - | TRBV7-2 | CASSLVGTWGNTIYF | TGTGCCAGCAGCTTAGTCGGGACTTGGGGAAACACCATATATTTT
TRBJ2-5 | - | once | TRBV25-1 | CASSEWGGGEETQYF | TGTGCCAGCAGTGAATGGGGAGGGGGCGAAGAGACCCAGTACTTC
TRBJ1-5 | - | - | TRBV18 | CASSSTVTVSNQPQHF | TGTGCCAGCTCATCGACAGTGACGGTCAGCAATCAGCCCCAGCATTTT
TRBJ2-7 | TRBD1 | - | TRBV28 | CASSLGTDLEQYF | TGTGCCAGCAGTTTGGGGACAGACCTCGAGCAGTACTTC
TRBJ1-1 | - | - | TRBV11-2 | CASSHEGTEAFF | TGTGCCAGCAGCCACGAAGGTACTGAAGCTTTCTTT
TRBJ1-5 | - | - | TRBV21-1 | CASSSQGGQRSNQPQHF | TGTGCCAGCAGCAGCCAAGGCGGACAGCGTAGCAATCAGCCCCAGCATTTT
TRBJ1-3 | TRBD1 | - | TRBV5-1 | CASSAPGQRNTIYF | TGCGCCAGCAGCGCTCCGGGACAGAGAAACACCATATATTTT
TRBJ2-3 | TRBD2 | - | TRBV9 | CASSVRSGRSTDTQYF | TGTGCCAGCAGCGTTAGGAGCGGGAGGAGCACAGATACGCAGTATTTT
TRBJ2-1 | - | once | TRBV9 | CASSVGISHNEQFF | TGTGCCAGCAGCGTAGGGATTTCGCACAATGAGCAGTTCTTC
TRBJ2-7 | - | - | TRBV7-8 | CASSLAIYEQYF | TGTGCCAGCAGCTTAGCGATCTACGAGCAGTACTTC
TRBJ1-5 | - | - | TRBV19 | CASSSWGRPQHF | TGTGCCAGTAGTTCCTGGGGCAGGCCCCAGCATTTT
TRBJ2-7 | - | - | TRBV5-1 | CASSEVYRAPRTYEQYF | TGCGCCAGCAGCGAGGTTTATCGGGCCCCGAGGACTTACGAGCAGTACTTC
TRBJ2-5 | - | - | TRBV6-1 | CASSPRKTQETQYF | TGTGCCAGCAGTCCGCGCAAGACACAAGAGACCCAGTACTTC
TRBJ2-5 | TRBD1 | - | TRBV19 | CASSPRTGLGETQYF | TGTGCCAGTAGTCCACGGACAGGTCTAGGGGAGACCCAGTACTTC
TRBJ2-5 | - | - | TRBV19 | CASSIRRTTQETQYF | TGTGCCAGTAGTATACGCAGGACTACGCAAGAGACCCAGTACTTC
TRBJ2-3 | TRBD1 | - | TRBV5-1 | CASSMTGGYTQYF | TGCGCCAGCAGCATGACAGGGGGCTATACGCAGTATTTT
TRBJ1-5 | - | - | TRBV7-9 | CASSLGRGVDQPQHF | TGTGCCAGCAGCTTAGGGAGGGGGGTGGATCAGCCCCAGCATTTT
TRBJ1-5 | - | - | TRBV7-5 | CASSFSGPRGGNQPQHF | TGTGCCAGCAGCTTCTCCGGGCCCCGGGGAGGCAATCAGCCCCAGCATTTT
TRBJ2-2 | - | - | TRBV11-3 | CASSFITGELFF | TGTGCCAGCAGCTTTATCACCGGGGAGCTGTTTTTT
TRBJ1-2 | - | - | TRBV14 | CASSPRVLYGYTF | TGTGCCAGCAGCCCGAGGGTTCTCTATGGCTACACCTTC
TRBJ2-1 | - | - | TRBV5-4 | CASSITQGEQFF | TGTGCCAGCAGCATAACACAGGGTGAGCAGTTCTTC
TRBJ2-3 | TRBD2 | - | TRBV19 | CASSAVLAGGPFYRSDTQYF | TGTGCCAGTAGTGCGGTACTAGCGGGAGGGCCATTTTATAGGTCAGATACGCAGTATTTT
TRBJ2-7 | TRBD2 | - | TRBV6-1 | CASSEHENGLAGYEQYF | TGTGCCAGCAGTGAACACGAGAACGGACTAGCGGGGTACGAGCAGTACTTC
TRBJ1-5 | - | - | TRBV19 | CASSIARNSNQPQHF | TGTGCCAGTAGTATAGCCAGGAATAGCAATCAGCCCCAGCATTTT